A single sample gave rise to the 26 T cell receptor beta chains below, sequenced in a study of T-cell reconstitution after alpha-beta-depleted transplantation in children. It was with unique molecular identifiers that the TCRbeta library was prepared. TCRdb analysed the PCR reads with MiXCR anew, one entry per CDR3 protein. The table lists about 830,000 distinct CDR3 sequences, 16% of them singletons. This specimen was PBMCs, mostly from graft donor cells, taken 360 days after TCRalphabeta/CD19-depleted stem cell transplant. The receptor source for this set is a male patient aged 10 to 17 who had a stem cell transplant for acute lymphoblastic leukemia, so the T cells may come from the graft donor.

In its sample, this clonotype was seen once. The gene calls are TRBV11-1 and TRBJ2-6, with 7 bases aligning to TRBD1. The CDR3 has 20 residues. J lost 0 bases, V lost 4 bases, and 15 bases had no gene match. The germline V gene has CDR1 SGHAT and CDR2 FQDESV (reference sequence). The CDR3: CASSYLLRDSTFSGANVLTF. The CDR3 region has the DNA TGTGCCAGCAGCTATCTACTCCGGGACAGCACTTTCTCTGGGGCCAACGTCCTGACTTTC.

V usage is TRBV27 and J usage is TRBJ2-1, with D unresolved. V was clipped by 3 bases and J by 7 bases, with 10 bases between them. CDR3 size: 13 residues. Germline CDR1 MNHEY, CDR2 SMNVEV (reference sequence). DNA for the CDR3: TGTGCCAGCAGTTTGGATTCCGGGAATGAGCAGTTCTTC. Translating it yields CASSLDSGNEQFF.

V gene TRBV6-2 or TRBV6-3 combines with J gene TRBJ2-7, with D perhaps assigned TRBD1 or TRBD2 (5 bases each). This CDR3 is built from 14 residues. V was pared by 6 bases and J by 7 bases, with 19 bases between. Germline values: CDR1 MNHEY, CDR2 SVGEGT. CDR3 sequence: CASSLVGASGEQYF. CDR3 in DNA: TGTGCCAGCAGCCTCGTCGGGGCGTCTGGGGAGCAGTACTTC.

The table lists this clonotype with a few counts. This chain joins TRBV6-4 and TRBJ2-2; D not certain. The CDR3 sequence is 13 residues long. V dropped 2 bases and J dropped 3 bases, with 4 bases sitting between them. Germline V gene data show CDR1 as MRHNA and CDR2 as SNTAGT. CDR3 sequence: CASSDRYTGELFF. The CDR3 DNA sequence: TGTGCCAGCAGTGACCGGTACACCGGGGAGCTGTTTTTT.

The CDR3 DNA follows: TGTGCCAGCAGCTGGAAAGGTGGGGGGGCAAGTGAGCAGTTCTTC. It is translated as CASSWKGGGASEQFF. This sequence joins TRBV7-9 and TRBJ2-1; possible D gene TRBD2, 7 bases. Germline V gene sequence: CDR1 SEHNR, CDR2 FQNEAQ (reference sequence). The ends were cut back, 4 bases at V and 9 bases at J, with 19 bases in the middle. CDR3 length: 15 amino acids.

This clonotype showed up many times. The J gene is TRBJ2-7, the V gene TRBV12-3 or TRBV12-4; 8 nucleotides align to TRBD1. The CDR3 has 13 amino acids. The J segment lost 3 bases and the V segment lost 6 bases, leaving 4 bases of the junction unmatched. CDR3 sequence (DNA): TGTGCCAGCAGCCACGGGACAGGCTACGAGCAGTACTTC. The encoded protein is CASSHGTGYEQYF.

This clonotype appeared a few times. The chain uses TRBV12-3 or TRBV12-4 and TRBJ1-2; D gene ambiguous. The CDR3 spans 11 residues. Between the trimmed V and J ends, which lost 2 bases and 8 bases, there was a span of 6 bases. CDR3 DNA sequence: TGTGCCAGCAGTTTAAGAAAGGGCTACACCTTC. Translating gives CASSLRKGYTF.

This clonotype was detected many times. This chain links TRBV29-1 with TRBJ2-2, with D unresolved. Germline CDR1 and CDR2: SQVTM and ANQGSEA. Trimming cost V 3 bases and J 6 bases, with 5 bases left between them. This CDR3 is built from 11 residues. CDR3 region: CSVDNSGELFF. CDR3 sequence (DNA): TGCAGCGTTGATAACTCCGGGGAGCTGTTTTTT.

A few counts support this clonotype. This chain connects TRBV20-1 to TRBJ2-7; D is undetermined. Trimming shortened V by 0 bases and J by 3 bases, and 9 bases separated the two germline ends. The CDR3 loop spans 13 amino acids. CDR1 DFQATT and CDR2 SNEGSKA come from the germline V gene (reference sequence). The CDR3 nucleotides are TGCAGTGCTAGAGATAAGGTGGGCTACGAGCAGTACTTC. Its protein is CSARDKVGYEQYF.

V gene TRBV29-1 combines with J gene TRBJ2-3; tentatively, D is TRBD1 (6 bases). Trimming cost V 7 bases and J 2 bases, with 13 bases left between them. This CDR3 has 13 amino acids. Germline V gene lookup returns CDR1 SQVTM and CDR2 ANQGSEA. CDR3 coding DNA: TGCAGCGCTCCACAGGGTAACACAGATACGCAGTATTTT. Its protein product is CSAPQGNTDTQYF.

A few counts support this clonotype. A much more abundant neighbour one base away suggests this may be a read error. The chain has TRBV6-1 and TRBJ1-2; D is unclear. Deletions cut 6 bases from V and 3 bases from J, with 5 bases between. This CDR3 region has 11 residues. CDR1 is MNHNS and CDR2 is SASEGT in the germline V gene. The CDR3 coding sequence is TGTGCCAGCAGACCCGACTATGGCTACACCTTC. It codes for CASRPDYGYTF.

This clonotype was seen repeatedly, ten times or more. The chain joins TRBV25-1 to TRBJ2-1; D is possibly TRBD1 (6 bases). Trimming left V 4 bases short and J 9 bases short, with 13 bases between. The CDR3 is made up of 13 amino acids. The germline V gene has CDR1 MGHDK and CDR2 SYGVNS. Here the CDR3 DNA reads TGTGCCAGCAGTGGATTGACAGGCAGTGAGCAGTTCTTC. Its translation: CASSGLTGSEQFF.

This clonotype was picked up a small number of times. The gene calls are TRBV7-6 and TRBJ2-2; D might be TRBD2 (5 bases). Trimming removed 1 base at V and 5 bases at J, with 8 bases between. The CDR3 length is 14 residues. The germline V gene has CDR1 SGHVS and CDR2 FNYEAQ. CDR3 coding DNA: TGTGCCAGCAGCTTAGAAACGGGAACCGGGGAGCTGTTTTTT. It encodes CASSLETGTGELFF.

V and J are TRBV6-1 and TRBJ2-3; weak D call: TRBD2 (5 bases). Trimming removed 5 bases at V and 5 bases at J, with 17 bases between. Germline V lookup: CDR1 MNHNS, CDR2 SASEGT. This CDR3 is built from 15 residues. The CDR3, as DNA: TGTGCCAGCAGTCGCACTAGAGAAGGTGGAGATACGCAGTATTTT. It encodes CASSRTREGGDTQYF.

The chain is built from TRBV7-9 and TRBJ2-3, with TRBD2 matching 9 bases. Germline values: CDR1 SEHNR, CDR2 FQNEAQ (reference sequence). V lost 5 bases and J lost 4; bases outside the gene matches: 13. The length of the CDR3 is 17 residues. CDR3 amino acids: CASSMRSGTSFADTQYF. DNA of the CDR3: TGTGCCAGCAGCATGCGTTCCGGGACTAGCTTTGCAGATACGCAGTATTTT. Supplemented by reference TRBV7-9 and TRBJ2-3, the full variable domain reads DTGVSQNPRHKITKRGQNVTFRCDPISEHNRLYWYRQTLGQGPEFLTYFQNEAQLEKSRLLSDRFSAERPKGSFSTLEIQRTEQGDSAMYLCASSMRSGTSFADTQYFGPGTRLTVL.

This clonotype occurred a few times. The chain carries TRBV7-6 and TRBJ2-7, with D tentatively TRBD1 (5 bases). Trimming removed 1 base at V and 6 bases at J, with 16 bases between. The germline V gene encodes CDR1 SGHVS and CDR2 FNYEAQ. The CDR3 is 15 residues long. Written as DNA, the CDR3 is TGTGCCAGCAGCTTAGGGGGCATCCGATGGGCCGAGCAGTACTTC. This gives the protein CASSLGGIRWAEQYF.

This clonotype was counted many times. V is TRBV20-1 and J is TRBJ2-1; perhaps TRBD2 as D (6 bases). Trimming stripped 0 bases from V and 7 bases from J, with 19 bases between. The CDR3 spans 16 residues. Germline V gives CDR1 DFQATT, CDR2 SNEGSKA (reference sequence). The CDR3 sequence: CSARDPARGFGNEQFF. CDR3 nucleotides: TGCAGTGCTAGAGATCCGGCTCGGGGGTTTGGAAATGAGCAGTTCTTC.

The V and J genes are TRBV12-3 or TRBV12-4 and TRBJ2-7; 7 bases line up with TRBD1. The CDR3 is 16 residues long. V shed 5 bases, J shed 5 bases, and the junction held 15 bases outside the gene matches. The chain's CDR3 is CASSARGQTSSNEQYF. CDR3 in DNA: TGTGCCAGCAGTGCGAGGGGACAGACCTCTTCTAACGAGCAGTACTTC.

Comment on this clonotype: Since a much larger clone is just one base distant, this may be a read error. V and J are TRBV24-1 and TRBJ2-1; D perhaps matches TRBD2 (5 bases). This CDR3 spans 11 amino acids. V lost 9 bases to trimming and J lost 10 bases, with 12 bases between them. The V gene's germline CDR1 is KGHDR and CDR2 SFDVKD. The CDR3 DNA follows: TGTGCCACCGGTGCTAGCTACGAGCAGTTCTTC. Its translation: CATGASYEQFF.

The chain recombines TRBV12-3 or TRBV12-4 with TRBJ2-5, with D perhaps TRBD2 (6 bases). Between the trimmed V and J ends, which lost 2 bases and 4 bases, there was a span of 11 bases. The CDR3 runs 14 residues. CDR3 region: CASSLRRVSETQYF. CDR3 nucleotides: TGTGCCAGCAGTTTACGGAGGGTATCAGAGACCCAGTACTTC.

V usage is TRBV27 and J usage is TRBJ1-2; D uncertain. V dropped 2 bases and J dropped 4 bases, with 17 bases sitting between them. CDR3 length equals 16 residues. Per the germline V gene, CDR1 is MNHEY and CDR2 is SMNVEV (reference sequence). CDR3 protein: CASSLHGLSPIYGYTF. The CDR3 bases are TGTGCCAGCAGTTTACACGGTCTATCCCCCATCTATGGCTACACCTTC.

This chain connects TRBV15 to TRBJ2-2; possibly TRBD2 for D (5 bases). Germline V gene sequence: CDR1 LNHNV, CDR2 YYDKDF (reference sequence). The CDR3 totals 17 residues. Deletions cut 5 bases from V and 2 bases from J, with 18 bases between. CDR3 region: CATSSHLALINTGELFF. As DNA, the CDR3 is TGTGCCACCAGCTCGCACCTAGCCCTGATAAACACCGGGGAGCTGTTTTTT.

This clonotype was seen only a few times. This chain links TRBV4-1 with TRBJ2-7, with TRBD2 matching over 10 bases. V lost 1 base to trimming and J lost 0 bases; unmatched junction nucleotides: 3. The CDR3 runs to 16 residues. Germline CDR1 reads MGHRA; CDR2 reads YSYEKL. The CDR3 protein is CASSQGGLALSYEQYF. The CDR3 DNA reads as TGCGCCAGCAGCCAAGGGGGACTAGCGCTCTCCTACGAGCAGTACTTC.

This clonotype was found a few times. The V call is TRBV4-1, the J call TRBJ2-7; D is undetermined. The V gene's germline CDR1 is MGHRA and CDR2 YSYEKL. The V end lost 4 bases, the J end lost 5 bases, and 18 bases lay between the germline ends. The CDR3 runs to 15 residues. The CDR3 DNA follows: TGCGCCAGCAGCCCCCACGGTCTCGGAAGTGACGAGCAGTACTTC. Its protein is CASSPHGLGSDEQYF.

This clonotype was seen more than once but under ten times. The gene calls are TRBV5-5 and TRBJ2-3; TRBD2 aligns across 10 bases. The CDR3 extends over 17 amino acids. CDR1 and CDR2 from the germline V gene are SGHKS and YYEKEE (reference sequence). The V segment lost 7 bases and the J segment 0 bases; nucleotides outside the gene matches: 11. The CDR3 protein is CASLRELAGYSTDTQYF. The CDR3, as DNA: TGTGCCAGCCTCCGGGAACTAGCGGGGTATAGCACAGATACGCAGTATTTT.

The chain couples TRBV4-1 to TRBJ2-7; D is ambiguous. This CDR3 spans 15 amino acids. The V gene's germline CDR1 is MGHRA and CDR2 YSYEKL. V was trimmed by 1 base and J by 6 bases, leaving 16 bases between them. CDR3 region: CASSQAPGLRSEQYF. DNA of the CDR3: TGCGCCAGCAGCCAAGCCCCCGGCTTAAGGAGCGAGCAGTACTTC.